These 5 T cell receptor beta chains originate from one sample sequenced in a study of blood T cell repertoires in COVID-19. Using immunoSEQ multiplex PCR, the repertoire was profiled, and TCRdb retains in-frame clones only, with some absent. The table includes about 220,000 clones, around 88% detected once. Material: PBMCs or T cells enriched from blood (not recorded which). The receptors here all came from a woman aged 45-60 years with acute COVID-19.

The V call is TRBV25-1, the J call TRBJ2-7; D remains ambiguous. The germline V gene encodes CDR1 MGHDK and CDR2 SYGVNS. Trimming stripped 1 base from V and 5 bases from J, with 6 bases between. The length of the CDR3 is 12 residues. The CDR3 loop reads CASSESQDEQYF. The CDR3 DNA reads TGTGCCAGCAGTGAATCTCAGGACGAGCAGTACTTC.

The gene calls are TRBV15 and TRBJ1-4; tentative D call: TRBD1 (6 bases). This CDR3 is 15 amino acids long. Germline V CDR1 and CDR2: LNHNV, YYDKDF (reference sequence). V was clipped by 0 bases and J by 3 bases, with 8 bases between them. As DNA, the CDR3 is TGTGCCACCAGCAGAGAAGGGGGTTCTAATGAAAAACTGTTTTTT. Translating gives CATSREGGSNEKLFF.

The gene calls are TRBV9 and TRBJ1-1; 8 bases line up with TRBD1. This CDR3 spans 15 amino acids. V lost 3 bases to trimming and J lost 0 bases; unmatched junction nucleotides: 4. Germline loops: CDR1 SGDLS, CDR2 YYNGEE. The CDR3 DNA follows: TGTGCCAGCAGCGCCGGACAGGGAATGAACACTGAAGCTTTCTTT. Protein product: CASSAGQGMNTEAFF. The full variable domain, rest sourced from reference TRBV9 and TRBJ1-1, is DSGVTQTPKHLITATGQRVTLRCSPRSGDLSVYWYQQSLDQGLQFLIQYYNGEERAKGNILERFSAQQFPDLHSELNLSSLELGDSALYFCASSAGQGMNTEAFFGQGTRLTVV.

The CDR3 sequence: CASSQRTSGGYEQYF. The CDR3 nucleotides read TGTGCCAGCAGTCAAAGGACTAGCGGGGGATACGAGCAGTACTTC. The chain combines TRBV28 with TRBJ2-7; 13 nucleotides agree with TRBD2. The CDR3 extends over 15 amino acids. Trimming took 5 bases from V and 4 from J; bases not matched to a gene: 5. Germline CDR1 is MDHEN and CDR2 is SYDVKM.

V is TRBV7-9 and J is TRBJ1-2, with 10 nucleotides matching TRBD1. J gave up 4 bases and V 5 bases, and 4 bases lay outside the gene matches. The CDR3 has 14 residues. CDR1 is SEHNR, CDR2 FQNEAQ, per germline (reference sequence). Written as DNA, the CDR3 is TGTGCCAGCAGCCAGGGACAGGGGCCCTATGGCTACACCTTC. Translating it yields CASSQGQGPYGYTF.